Presented here are 22 T cell receptor beta chains from one specimen sequenced in a study of technical replicates of blood from several donors. The repertoire was sequenced with immunoSEQ multiplex PCR; TCRdb's copy has only in-frame clones and lacks some. This sample carries roughly 90,000 clones, 90% to 96% of them seen once, and the ten largest clones take around 0.4%. Sequenced sample: T cells isolated from PBMCs. These receptors all come from a human donor in good health.

The chain couples TRBV5-1 to TRBJ1-2, with D unclear. The CDR3 runs 16 residues. Germline-derived CDR1 and CDR2 are SGHRS and YFSETQ. Between the trimmed V and J ends, which lost 4 bases and 1 base, there was a span of 17 bases. CDR3 sequence: CASSPGFTALNYGYTF. Here the CDR3 DNA reads TGCGCCAGCAGCCCTGGTTTTACAGCACTTAACTATGGCTACACCTTC.

The V gene is TRBV2, the J gene TRBJ1-1; a possible D gene is TRBD1 (6 bases). V was cut by 4 bases and J by 2 bases, with 11 bases left in between. The CDR3 is made up of 14 amino acids. The germline V gene encodes CDR1 SNHLY and CDR2 FYNNEI. Here the CDR3 DNA reads TGTGCCAGCAGTGCTCAGGGGCGTAACACTGAAGCTTTCTTT. This translates into CASSAQGRNTEAFF.

This rearrangement joins TRBV5-4 to TRBJ1-5; D uncertain. The CDR3 extends over 15 amino acids. Germline CDR1 is SGHNT and CDR2 is YYREEE (reference sequence). The V gene lost 4 bases and the J gene lost 0 bases, with 11 bases spanning the gap. The CDR3 DNA sequence: TGTGCCAGCAGCCTAGGAGGGTCTAGCAATCAGCCCCAGCATTTT. Its translation is CASSLGGSSNQPQHF. Using reference TRBV5-4 and TRBJ1-5 for the parts outside the CDR3, the full variable domain is ETGVTQSPTHLIKTRGQQVTLRCSSQSGHNTVSWYQQALGQGPQFIFQYYREEENGRGNFPPRFSGLQFPNYSSELNVNALELDDSALYLCASSLGGSSNQPQHFGDGTRLSIL.

This sequence joins TRBV30 and TRBJ1-1, with unresolved D. The CDR3 has 13 amino acids. The V gene lost 2 bases and the J gene lost 0 bases, with 7 bases spanning the gap. Per germline, CDR1 GTSNPN and CDR2 SVGIG (reference sequence). The DNA of the CDR3 is TGTGCCTGGAGTATATCCTTGAACACTGAAGCTTTCTTT. Translating it yields CAWSISLNTEAFF.

V usage is TRBV6-5 and J usage is TRBJ2-1; 14 nucleotides match TRBD2. The CDR3 runs 15 residues. Germline V lookup: CDR1 MNHEY, CDR2 SVGAGI. Trimming removed 4 bases from V and 6 bases from J; junction bases left unmatched: 2. The CDR3 sequence is CASSSTSGRANEQFF. In DNA, the CDR3 is TGTGCCAGCAGTTCGACTAGCGGGAGGGCCAATGAGCAGTTCTTC.

DNA for the CDR3: TGTGCCAGCAGTTTTCGGGGGGCCGGTCAGCCCCAGCATTTT. Translating gives CASSFRGAGQPQHF. V gene TRBV27 combines with J gene TRBJ1-5; tentative D call: TRBD1 (6 bases). V dropped 3 bases and J dropped 6 bases, with 12 bases sitting between them. Germline CDR1 is MNHEY and CDR2 is SMNVEV (reference sequence). This CDR3 spans 14 amino acids.

V usage is TRBV6-5 and J usage is TRBJ1-2, with TRBD1 matching over 8 bases. J lost 6 bases, V lost 7 bases, and 13 bases had no gene match. CDR1 MNHEY and CDR2 SVGAGI come from the germline V gene. The CDR3 contains 15 residues. DNA for the CDR3: TGTGCCAGCACTCTTAGCCGGACAGGGTGGAATGGCTACACCTTC. Its translation is CASTLSRTGWNGYTF.

The rearrangement joins TRBV5-6 to TRBJ1-3, with D possibly TRBD1 on 5 matching bases. This CDR3 contains 18 residues. The germline gives CDR1 SGHDT, CDR2 YYEEEE. V lost 1 base, J lost 0 bases, and 17 bases lay in between. CDR3: CASSLFGGGPSSGNTIYF. DNA of the CDR3: TGTGCCAGCAGCTTGTTTGGGGGGGGTCCAAGCTCTGGAAACACCATATATTTT.

This sequence joins TRBV28 and TRBJ1-2; no reliable D call. The CDR3 totals 13 residues. Germline lookup yields CDR1 MDHEN and CDR2 SYDVKM. V was pared by 1 base and J by 4 bases, with 7 bases between. CDR3 bases: TGTGCCAGCAGTTTATATGGCGGCTATGGCTACACCTTC. Its protein product is CASSLYGGYGYTF.

V gene TRBV6-6 combines with J gene TRBJ2-3; 11 bases fit TRBD2. This CDR3 is 15 amino acids long. The germline gives CDR1 MNHNY, CDR2 SVGAGI (reference sequence). V shed 6 bases, J shed 5 bases, and the junction held 7 bases outside the gene matches. Here the CDR3 reads CASRGTSGGEDTQYF. CDR3 bases: TGTGCCAGCAGGGGGACTAGCGGAGGGGAAGATACGCAGTATTTT.

The genes are TRBV7-2 and TRBJ2-7; a weak D match, TRBD2 (6 bases). Germline-derived CDR1 and CDR2 are SGHTA and FQGNSA. There are 14 residues in the CDR3. The germline V and J ends were trimmed by 3 bases and 4 bases, with 13 bases remaining between them. The CDR3 sequence: CASSFSGASYEQYF. CDR3 coding DNA: TGTGCCAGCAGCTTTTCGGGAGCAAGTTACGAGCAGTACTTC. Variable domain in full (rest from reference TRBV7-2 and TRBJ2-7): GAGVSQSPSNKVTEKGKDVELRCDPISGHTALYWYRQSLGQGLEFLIYFQGNSAPDKSGLPSDRFSAERTGGSVSTLTIQRTQQEDSAVYLCASSFSGASYEQYFGPGTRLTVT.

CDR3 sequence reads: CSTENPGSDTEAFF. The CDR3 DNA is TGCAGCACCGAGAACCCCGGTAGTGACACTGAAGCTTTCTTT. The J gene is TRBJ1-1, the V gene TRBV29-1; D is unclear. V gave up 8 bases and J gave up 3 bases, with 19 bases separating them. Looked up from germline, CDR1 is SQVTM and CDR2 is ANQGSEA. There are 14 residues in the CDR3.

The J gene is TRBJ1-5, the V gene TRBV11-2; weak D call: TRBD1 (6 bases). The CDR3 length is 15 residues. CDR1 and CDR2 from the germline V gene are SGHAT and FQNNGV. The V end was cut by 2 bases, the J end by 7 bases, with 15 bases between. CDR3 in DNA: TGTGCCAGCAGCTTAAACGGGGCAGGGGTCCAGCCCCAGCATTTT. This sequence encodes CASSLNGAGVQPQHF.

The J gene is TRBJ1-3, the V gene TRBV19; D gene ambiguous. This CDR3 contains 14 residues. V lost 2 bases and J lost 0, with 5 bases in between. The germline CDR1 and CDR2 sequences are LNHDA and SQIVND (reference sequence). The CDR3 loop reads CASSISSSGNTIYF. The CDR3 DNA reads TGTGCCAGTAGTATATCGAGCTCTGGAAACACCATATATTTT. Full variable domain (outside the CDR3, taken from reference TRBV19 and TRBJ1-3): DGGITQSPKYLFRKEGQNVTLSCEQNLNHDAMYWYRQDPGQGLRLIYYSQIVNDFQKGDIAEGYSVSREKKESFPLTVTSAQKNPTAFYLCASSISSSGNTIYFGEGSWLTVV.

The chain uses TRBV6-6 and TRBJ2-7; no definite D call. Germline V gene data show CDR1 as MNHNY and CDR2 as SVGAGI (reference sequence). V was cut by 6 bases and J by 0 bases, with 12 bases left in between. The CDR3 loop spans 14 amino acids. CDR3 region: CASSPNRNSYEQYF. CDR3 DNA sequence: TGTGCCAGCAGCCCCAATAGAAACTCCTACGAGCAGTACTTC.

The chain has TRBV6-5 and TRBJ2-1, with D perhaps matching TRBD1 (5 bases). The CDR3 spans 14 residues. CDR1 MNHEY and CDR2 SVGAGI come from the germline V gene. V lost 6 bases and J 6 bases, leaving 15 bases between the germline ends. The CDR3 DNA follows: TGTGCCAGCAGCCCAGAGCCACAGGCCAATGAGCAGTTCTTC. It translates to CASSPEPQANEQFF.

CDR3 sequence: CASKRGESYEQYF. DNA of the CDR3: TGTGCCAGCAAGCGGGGGGAATCCTACGAGCAGTACTTC. V is TRBV6-6 and J is TRBJ2-7; 9 bases fit TRBD2. The V and J ends lost 7 bases and 1 base, in that order; junction bases with no gene match: 2. In germline, CDR1 is MNHNY, CDR2 SVGAGI (reference sequence). The CDR3 has 13 residues.

Details on this clone: Distinct nucleotide sequences in the sample also encode this CDR3. This rearrangement joins TRBV9 to TRBJ2-3, with 9 bases lining up with TRBD1. There are 17 residues in the CDR3. Trimming took 0 bases from V and 6 from J; bases not matched to a gene: 11. Per germline, CDR1 SGDLS and CDR2 YYNGEE. CDR3 sequence reads: CASSVALGTGRLDTQYF. Here the CDR3 DNA reads TGTGCCAGCAGCGTAGCCTTGGGGACAGGGAGGTTGGATACGCAGTATTTT.

CDR3 in amino acids: CASSFLTGVGANVLTF. The CDR3 region has the DNA TGTGCCAGCAGCTTCCTGACAGGGGTGGGGGCCAACGTCCTGACTTTC. V gene TRBV4-2 combines with J gene TRBJ2-6; 8 nucleotides agree with TRBD1. The CDR3 contains 16 residues. Germline CDR1 and CDR2: LGHNA and YNFKEQ. V trimming: 5 bases; J trimming: 4 bases; junction bases outside the gene matches: 7.

This CDR3 reads CASSLGQGSDEQYF. For the CDR3, the DNA is TGTGCCAGCAGCTTGGGACAGGGTAGCGACGAGCAGTACTTC. The chain is built from TRBV5-4 and TRBJ2-7; 7 bases map to TRBD1. V was pared by 0 bases and J by 5 bases, with 5 bases of the junction left unmatched. This CDR3 is built from 14 residues. CDR1 SGHNT and CDR2 YYREEE come from the germline V gene (reference sequence).

The rearrangement uses TRBV6-1 and TRBJ1-1; TRBD1 is a possible D gene (6 bases). Trimming pared 5 bases from V and 4 bases from J, leaving 17 bases between. Germline values: CDR1 MNHNS, CDR2 SASEGT. The CDR3 is 15 amino acids. The CDR3 DNA sequence: TGTGCCAGCAGTCCGCCGACAGGCCCAGGCACTGAAGCTTTCTTT. Its protein product is CASSPPTGPGTEAFF.

Comment on this clone: The sample carries other DNA sequences with the same CDR3. The gene calls are TRBV9 and TRBJ2-2; D perhaps matches TRBD2 (6 bases). The germline V gene has CDR1 SGDLS and CDR2 YYNGEE. The V gene lost 0 bases and the J gene lost 3 bases, with 6 bases spanning the gap. This CDR3 has 14 amino acids. The CDR3 loop reads CASSVGGDTGELFF. The CDR3 DNA reads TGTGCCAGCAGCGTAGGGGGGGACACCGGGGAGCTGTTTTTT.